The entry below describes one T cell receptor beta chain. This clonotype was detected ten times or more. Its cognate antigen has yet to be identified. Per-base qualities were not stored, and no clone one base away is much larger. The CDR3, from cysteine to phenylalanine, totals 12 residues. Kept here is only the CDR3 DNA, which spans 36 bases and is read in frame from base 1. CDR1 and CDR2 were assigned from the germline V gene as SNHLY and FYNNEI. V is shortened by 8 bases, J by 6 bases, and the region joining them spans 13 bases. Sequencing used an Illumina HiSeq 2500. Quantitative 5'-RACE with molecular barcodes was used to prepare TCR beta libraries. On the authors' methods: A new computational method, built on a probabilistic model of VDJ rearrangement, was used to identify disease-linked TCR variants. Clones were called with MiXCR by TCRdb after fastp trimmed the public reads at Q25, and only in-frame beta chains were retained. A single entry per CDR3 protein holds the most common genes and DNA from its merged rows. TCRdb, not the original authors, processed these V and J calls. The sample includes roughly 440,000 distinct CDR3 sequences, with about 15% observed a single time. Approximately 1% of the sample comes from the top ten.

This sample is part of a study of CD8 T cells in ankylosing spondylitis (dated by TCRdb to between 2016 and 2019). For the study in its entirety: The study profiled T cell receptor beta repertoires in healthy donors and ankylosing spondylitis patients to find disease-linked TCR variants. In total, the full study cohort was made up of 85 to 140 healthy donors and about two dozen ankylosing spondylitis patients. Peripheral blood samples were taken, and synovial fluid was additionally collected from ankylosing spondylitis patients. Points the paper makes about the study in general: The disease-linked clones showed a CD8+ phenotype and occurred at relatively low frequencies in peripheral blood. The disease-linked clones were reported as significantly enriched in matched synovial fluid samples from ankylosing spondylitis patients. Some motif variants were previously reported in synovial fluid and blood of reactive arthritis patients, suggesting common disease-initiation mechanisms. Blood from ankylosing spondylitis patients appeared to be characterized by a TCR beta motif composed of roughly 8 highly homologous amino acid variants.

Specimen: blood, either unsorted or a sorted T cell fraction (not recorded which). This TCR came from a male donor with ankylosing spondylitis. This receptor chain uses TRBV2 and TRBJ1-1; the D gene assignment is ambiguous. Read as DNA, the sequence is TGTGCCAGCGTTGGGGTTGTTTCTGAAGCTTTCTTT. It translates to CASVGVVSEAFF.